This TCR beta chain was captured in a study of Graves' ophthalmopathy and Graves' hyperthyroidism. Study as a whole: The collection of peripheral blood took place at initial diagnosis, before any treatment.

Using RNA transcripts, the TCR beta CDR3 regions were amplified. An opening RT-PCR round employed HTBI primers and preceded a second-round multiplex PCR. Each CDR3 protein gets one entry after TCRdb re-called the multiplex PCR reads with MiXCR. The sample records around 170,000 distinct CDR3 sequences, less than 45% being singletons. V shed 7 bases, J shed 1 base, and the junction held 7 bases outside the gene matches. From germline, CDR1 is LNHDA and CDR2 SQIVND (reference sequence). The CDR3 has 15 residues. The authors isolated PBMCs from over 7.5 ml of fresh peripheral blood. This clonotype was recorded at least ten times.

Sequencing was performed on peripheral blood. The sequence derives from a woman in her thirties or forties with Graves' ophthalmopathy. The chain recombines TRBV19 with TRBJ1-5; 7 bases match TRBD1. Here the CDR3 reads CASIWAGGSNQPQHF. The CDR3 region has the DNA TGTGCCAGTATATGGGCAGGGGGAAGCAATCAGCCCCAGCATTTT. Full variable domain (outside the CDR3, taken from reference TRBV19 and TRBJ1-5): DGGITQSPKYLFRKEGQNVTLSCEQNLNHDAMYWYRQDPGQGLRLIYYSQIVNDFQKGDIAEGYSVSREKKESFPLTVTSAQKNPTAFYLCASIWAGGSNQPQHFGDGTRLSIL.